This T cell receptor (beta chain) was profiled in a study of cytomegalovirus exposure and HLA in healthy donors. Overall study findings and caveats: Analysis performed later found approximately 17,000 TCR beta sequences associated with HLA alleles at 0.05 false discovery rate.

The PCR made use of 60 Vbeta and 13 Jbeta primers. Clones were sequenced by immunoSEQ multiplex PCR, and TCRdb holds only the in-frame ones, with some missing. The data contain about 150,000 clones, around 75% of them singletons. Comments on this clone: Its target is not known.

The CDR3 extends over 17 amino acids. V lost 2 bases, J lost 1 base, and 8 bases stayed unmatched. CDR1 and CDR2 from the germline V gene are LGHNA and YNFKEQ. V usage is TRBV4-2 and J usage is TRBJ1-1; 9 bases map to TRBD1. The receptor's source is a male donor in good health and CMV-seronegative. The sample was PBMCs. CDR3 sequence: CASSQLRGDRENTEAFF. CDR3 DNA sequence: TGTGCCAGCAGCCAACTGAGGGGGGACAGGGAGAACACTGAAGCTTTCTTT.